A selection of T cell receptor beta chains follows, all from one sample in a study of T cells expressing NK-cell markers. TCRdb reprocessed the 5' RACE reads, with one entry per CDR3 protein and no DNA. Here the sample table reports about 460,000 distinct CDR3 sequences. The sequencing input was blood T cells: a sorted CD56 or NKG2C T cell subset, CD4+ or CD8+ T cells, or bulk PBMC T cells (not recorded which). Receptors originate from a woman in her fifties or sixties in good health. Both conserved end residues are part of each CDR3.

j_call: TRBJ1-2; v_call: TRBV5-1; cdr3_aa: CASSREGQSFYGYTF
j_call: TRBJ2-3; v_call: TRBV11-2; cdr3_aa: CASSPRESDGTDTQYF
j_call: TRBJ2-1; v_call: TRBV5-5; cdr3_aa: CASSLDGYYNEQFF
j_call: TRBJ2-2; v_call: TRBV12-3/TRBV12-4; cdr3_aa: CASRNTYTGELFF
j_call: TRBJ2-7; v_call: TRBV9; cdr3_aa: CASSVGVGEYYEQYF
j_call: TRBJ1-4; v_call: TRBV25-1; cdr3_aa: CASSEGVGVAEKLFF
j_call: TRBJ2-1; v_call: TRBV5-1; cdr3_aa: CASSLAKSDPSNEQFF
j_call: TRBJ1-2; v_call: TRBV12-3/TRBV12-4; cdr3_aa: CASSWTGRGYGYTF
j_call: TRBJ2-1; v_call: TRBV12-5; cdr3_aa: CASGLVEEGSKQFF
j_call: TRBJ2-1; v_call: TRBV7-2; cdr3_aa: CASSLGGRAKFF
j_call: TRBJ2-5; v_call: TRBV6-1; cdr3_aa: CASSEIEGIGETQYF
j_call: TRBJ2-3; v_call: TRBV7-9; cdr3_aa: CASRIARTDTQYF
j_call: TRBJ2-1; v_call: TRBV6-6; cdr3_aa: CASSPPGTGNNEQFF
j_call: TRBJ2-5; v_call: TRBV4-1; cdr3_aa: CASSQPLGTQYF
j_call: TRBJ2-5; v_call: TRBV29-1; cdr3_aa: CSVGKGTGETQYF
j_call: TRBJ2-2; v_call: TRBV4-1; cdr3_aa: CASRRGPDTGELFF
j_call: TRBJ2-7; v_call: TRBV7-9; cdr3_aa: CASGGDLREAPLSYEQYF
j_call: TRBJ2-5; v_call: TRBV28; cdr3_aa: CASSLMGQGQYETQYF
j_call: TRBJ2-2; v_call: TRBV29-1; cdr3_aa: CSAVRTGELFF
j_call: TRBJ2-5; v_call: TRBV24-1; cdr3_aa: CATSDLLPGQGETQYF
j_call: TRBJ2-5; v_call: TRBV5-5; cdr3_aa: CASSFGPNLEQETQYF
j_call: TRBJ2-1; v_call: TRBV12-3/TRBV12-4; cdr3_aa: CASSLEFGGSWSNEQFF
j_call: TRBJ2-1; v_call: TRBV15; cdr3_aa: CATSRGGSSYNEQFF
j_call: TRBJ2-6; v_call: TRBV7-3; cdr3_aa: CASSLGQGFGANVLTF
j_call: TRBJ2-3; v_call: TRBV24-1; cdr3_aa: CATSDPGLVADTQYF
j_call: TRBJ2-5; v_call: TRBV25-1; cdr3_aa: CASSQDRVKTQYF
j_call: TRBJ2-3; v_call: TRBV19; cdr3_aa: CASSIGSGGGTDTQYF
j_call: TRBJ2-3; v_call: TRBV7-2; cdr3_aa: CASSLGTWQGDTQYF
j_call: TRBJ2-2; v_call: TRBV12-3/TRBV12-4; cdr3_aa: CASSLMAGKGTGELFF
j_call: TRBJ2-6; v_call: TRBV28; cdr3_aa: CATLGNSGANVLTF
j_call: TRBJ2-3; v_call: TRBV20-1; cdr3_aa: CSARDGRPTTDTQYF
j_call: TRBJ2-1; v_call: TRBV2; cdr3_aa: CASSGLAGGFGNQFF
j_call: TRBJ2-4; v_call: TRBV13; cdr3_aa: CASSLEGQGKGAKNIQYF
j_call: TRBJ1-2; v_call: TRBV7-9; cdr3_aa: CASSAGTGPWGYGYTF
j_call: TRBJ1-1; v_call: TRBV5-1; cdr3_aa: CASKPGQVNTEAFF